This T cell receptor (beta chain) comes out of a study of cytomegalovirus exposure and HLA in healthy donors. Looking at the study overall: HLA-typed donors contributed 65 million to 95 million unique TCRs, which were held in an early data release.

The PCR was carried out with 60 Vbeta primers and 13 Jbeta primers. Sequencing used immunoSEQ multiplex PCR; TCRdb keeps in-frame clones, though not all of them. This table has about 140,000 clones, approximately 80% appearing once. As concerns this clone: Its antigen is not known.

The germline CDR1 and CDR2 sequences are SGHRS and YFSETQ. The junction had 3 bases not matched to a gene; V was cut back by 5 bases and J by 4 bases. The CDR3 is made up of 15 amino acids. Overall study findings and caveats: The likely explanation for a cluster of highly shared sequence variants was sequencing artifact. In vitro assays verified that a few CMV-associated chains recognized CMV antigens specifically. Earlier analysis looked at TCR beta V segments, and most were productive about 87% or about 30% of the time.

The sample was PBMCs. This receptor was taken from a man aged 35-49 years in good health and CMV-seronegative. V gene TRBV5-1 combines with J gene TRBJ2-5; 15 nucleotides align to TRBD2. CDR3 protein: CASRRTSGGGETQYF. CDR3 DNA sequence: TGCGCCAGCAGGCGGACTAGCGGGGGGGGAGAGACCCAGTACTTC.